Listed here are 14 T cell receptor beta chains from one sample, sequenced in a study of blood T cell repertoires in COVID-19. Assay: immunoSEQ multiplex PCR; the TCRdb copy retains only in-frame clones and omits some. The repertoire holds more than 85,000 clones, with about 80% as singletons. The sequencing sample was made of peripheral blood. All receptors derive from a human donor in a cohort sampled during active COVID-19.

The chain is built from TRBV4-3 and TRBJ1-2; 11 nucleotides match TRBD1. The CDR3 covers 16 residues. Germline trimming cut 4 bases from V and 4 bases from J; bases unmatched to any gene: 8. Germline assignment: CDR1 LGHNA and CDR2 YSLEER. CDR3 sequence (DNA): TGCGCCAGCAGCCTCACAACCGGGACAGGGGGCTATGGCTACACCTTC. It codes for CASSLTTGTGGYGYTF.

This chain joins TRBV11-2 and TRBJ2-3, with 8 bases that match TRBD1. The CDR3 totals 14 residues. V shed 5 bases and J 6 bases; nucleotides not matched to a gene: 7. Germline loops: CDR1 SGHAT, CDR2 FQNNGV. The CDR3: CASSGTRGLDTQYF. CDR3 nucleotide sequence: TGTGCCAGCAGCGGTACCAGGGGGCTGGATACGCAGTATTTT.

The CDR3, as DNA: TGTGCCAGCCCAAAGGACGACTGGGGCAATGCTAACTATGGCTACACCTTC. Protein sequence: CASPKDDWGNANYGYTF. The genes are TRBV7-2 and TRBJ1-2; a possible D gene is TRBD1 (5 bases). V was shortened by 8 bases and J by 0 bases, with 22 bases between the two germline ends. CDR1 and CDR2 from the germline V gene are SGHTA and FQGNSA. This CDR3 contains 17 residues.

This chain uses TRBV2 with TRBJ2-7; 7 bases agree with TRBD1. V shed 10 bases and J 5 bases; nucleotides not matched to a gene: 5. The CDR3 has 11 residues. CDR1 is SNHLY and CDR2 is FYNNEI in the germline V gene. CDR3 loop: CAKQGLDEQYF. The CDR3 nucleotides read TGTGCCAAACAGGGGTTGGACGAGCAGTACTTC.

The chain recombines TRBV5-1 with TRBJ2-5, with no clear D. The germline CDR1 and CDR2 sequences are SGHRS and YFSETQ. V was clipped by 5 bases and J by 5 bases, with 7 bases between them. This CDR3 comprises 11 residues. In DNA, the CDR3 is TGCGCCAGCAGTCCCGGGGAGACCCAGTACTTC. Amino acids: CASSPGETQYF.

The chain joins TRBV5-1 to TRBJ1-2; TRBD1 matches 7 bases. The V gene's germline CDR1 is SGHRS and CDR2 YFSETQ. V was clipped by 0 bases and J by 0 bases; unmatched bases: 8. The CDR3 loop spans 17 amino acids. Written as DNA, the CDR3 is TGCGCCAGCAGCTTGGGGGCCAGGGGGAGAGCTAACTATGGCTACACCTTC. This translates into CASSLGARGRANYGYTF. The full variable domain, completed using reference TRBV5-1 and TRBJ1-2, is KAGVTQTPRYLIKTRGQQVTLSCSPISGHRSVSWYQQTPGQGLQFLFEYFSETQRNKGNFPGRFSGRQFSNSRSEMNVSTLELGDSALYLCASSLGARGRANYGYTFGSGTRLTVV.

The CDR3 DNA reads as TGTGCCAGTAGTATGTACCAAGAAGCGCCCCAGCATTTT. Residues: CASSMYQEAPQHF. V is TRBV19 and J is TRBJ1-5; D is uncertain. Germline loops: CDR1 LNHDA, CDR2 SQIVND (reference sequence). The CDR3 is 13 residues long. V was cut by 3 bases and J by 9 bases, with 12 bases left in between.

The rearrangement links TRBV4-1 to TRBJ2-3, with 10 bases matching TRBD2. The CDR3 covers 16 residues. V shed 1 base, J shed 7 bases, and the junction held 8 bases outside the gene matches. CDR1 MGHRA and CDR2 YSYEKL come from the germline V gene. CDR3 in amino acids: CASSQAPSGGVYTQYF. CDR3 bases: TGCGCCAGCAGCCAAGCCCCTAGCGGGGGTGTTTATACGCAGTATTTT.

The chain links TRBV6-2 or TRBV6-3 to TRBJ2-4; the match to TRBD1 covers 7 bases. Germline V gene data show CDR1 as MNHEY and CDR2 as SVGEGT. V shed 2 bases and J 0 bases; nucleotides not matched to a gene: 10. The CDR3 is made up of 18 amino acids. The CDR3 DNA follows: TGTGCCAGCAGTTACGATGGACAGGCCGATCCAGCCAAAAACATTCAGTACTTC. This encodes CASSYDGQADPAKNIQYF.

This chain joins TRBV2 and TRBJ1-5, with TRBD1 as a possible D gene (6 bases). This CDR3 contains 15 residues. Looked up from germline, CDR1 is SNHLY and CDR2 is FYNNEI. Trimming took off 5 bases at V and 2 bases at J, with 13 bases between the two ends. CDR3 nucleotides: TGTGCCAGCAGTCGAACAGGGTGGGGCAATCAGCCCCAGCATTTT. This gives the protein CASSRTGWGNQPQHF.

This clone was picked up one time. V is TRBV25-1 and J is TRBJ2-7; possibly TRBD1 for D (5 bases). The V gene's germline CDR1 is MGHDK and CDR2 SYGVNS. The CDR3 spans 13 residues. V was trimmed by 4 bases and J by 4 bases, leaving 11 bases between them. In DNA, the CDR3 is TGTGCCAGCAGTGTTGCAGGGTGGTACGAGCAGTACTTC. Its protein is CASSVAGWYEQYF.

The chain uses TRBV28 and TRBJ1-5, with D tentatively TRBD1 (5 bases). The V and J ends lost 2 bases and 3 bases respectively, with 17 bases between them. The germline CDR1 and CDR2 sequences are MDHEN and SYDVKM. The CDR3 length is 17 residues. The CDR3 is CASSLPRTTRINQPQHF. The DNA of the CDR3 is TGTGCCAGCAGTTTACCGAGGACAACCCGGATCAATCAGCCCCAGCATTTT.

The chain joins TRBV5-8 to TRBJ2-3, with 11 bases identical to TRBD2. The junction had 11 bases not matched to a gene; V was cut back by 4 bases and J by 7 bases. This CDR3 region has 16 residues. Germline CDR1 reads SGHTS; CDR2 reads YDEGEE. The CDR3, as DNA: TGTGCCAGCAGCACCCCTAGCGGGGGGACCCTAAATACGCAGTATTTT. Its translation: CASSTPSGGTLNTQYF.

The V call is TRBV24-1, the J call TRBJ1-1; D is possibly TRBD1 (6 bases). Germline assignment: CDR1 KGHDR and CDR2 SFDVKD. There are 13 residues in the CDR3. Between the trimmed V and J ends, which lost 3 bases and 4 bases, there was a span of 8 bases. In DNA form, the CDR3 reads TGTGCCACCAGTGATGGGGGCCGCACTGAAGCTTTCTTT. The encoded protein is CATSDGGRTEAFF.